The entry below describes one T cell receptor (beta chain). Its antigen is unidentified. Incorporated into the TCR beta cDNA libraries were unique molecular identifiers, which served to reduce PCR and sequencing biases. The authors obtained approximately 540,000 cDNA molecules from around 0.96 to 9.9 million T cells. TCRdb used MiXCR to reprocess the PCR reads, holding one entry per CDR3 protein. The sample contains under 200,000 distinct CDR3 sequences, 29% of which appear only once. The data stem from a study of post-analysis software for immune sequencing data. In the study overall: Included among the disease courses, which were recorded for the cohort, were relapsing-remitting, secondary progressive and progressive-relapsing multiple sclerosis. Whole-study findings and limits: In patients, five or six TRBV segments were more frequent than in controls, with TRBV5-6, TRBV5-1 and TRBV20-1 among them. Normalized Chao1 diversity was significantly lower in multiple sclerosis patients than in controls.

The V gene lost 3 bases and the J gene lost 0 bases, with 12 bases spanning the gap. This CDR3 spans 16 amino acids. CDR1 KGHSH and CDR2 LQKENI come from the germline V gene. The V gene is TRBV18, the J gene TRBJ1-5; D uncertain. This sequence originates from a girl younger than 18 with multiple sclerosis. The specimen was blood. The CDR3 is CASSPQEANSNQPQHF. The CDR3 DNA follows: TGTGCCAGCTCACCCCAGGAGGCAAATAGCAATCAGCCCCAGCATTTT.